What follows describes a single T cell receptor beta chain. What it recognizes is unknown. The sample belongs to a study of PD-1 blockade in classical Hodgkin lymphoma. Repertoires were generated with immunoSEQ multiplex PCR, while TCRdb's copy carries only in-frame clones and drops some. This table holds fewer than 80,000 clones, roughly two thirds found once. With no exception, relapse followed autologous stem cell transplantation in all patients, and brentuximab vedotin exposure varied. The V and J ends lost 4 bases and 7 bases respectively, with 26 bases between them. The CDR3 is 17 amino acids. The germline V gene encodes CDR1 SGHDT and CDR2 YYEEEE. Study-level points and caveats: The study found that TCR diversity rose significantly by C4D1 in CD4+ but not CD8+ cells.

Sequencing used peripheral blood mononuclear cells (PBMCs), obtained before the second cycle of nivolumab. The clonotype comes from a human donor with classical Hodgkin lymphoma. This sequence joins TRBV5-6 and TRBJ1-2, with TRBD1 as a possible D gene (6 bases). CDR3 nucleotides: TGTGCCAGCAGCCCATGGGGGGCTAGGGTGAATCGTGGTGGCTACACCTTC. The encoded protein is CASSPWGARVNRGGYTF.